Given below is one T cell receptor beta chain in context. The antigen is not known. The CDR3 is 18 amino acids. J was trimmed by 0 bases and V by 2 bases; bases with no gene match: 7. Germline V CDR1 and CDR2: SGHAT, FQNNGV. The sample originates from a study of cytomegalovirus exposure and HLA in healthy donors. The PCR had 60 Vbeta and 13 Jbeta primers. Generated by immunoSEQ multiplex PCR, the TCRdb table keeps only in-frame clones and is missing some. The sample includes some 120,000 clones, 70% to 80% of them seen just once. The study, taken as a whole, reports: 87-base-pair reads could not separate some V segments, including TRBV6-2 and TRBV6-3.

This chain joins TRBV11-2 and TRBJ2-2, with 9 positions matching TRBD2. What was sequenced was PBMCs. This sequence originates from a man aged 45-65 years in good health and CMV-seronegative. Here the CDR3 reads CASSLTGSGGSNTGELFF. In DNA, the CDR3 is TGTGCCAGCAGCTTAACCGGTAGCGGGGGTTCGAACACCGGGGAGCTGTTTTTT.